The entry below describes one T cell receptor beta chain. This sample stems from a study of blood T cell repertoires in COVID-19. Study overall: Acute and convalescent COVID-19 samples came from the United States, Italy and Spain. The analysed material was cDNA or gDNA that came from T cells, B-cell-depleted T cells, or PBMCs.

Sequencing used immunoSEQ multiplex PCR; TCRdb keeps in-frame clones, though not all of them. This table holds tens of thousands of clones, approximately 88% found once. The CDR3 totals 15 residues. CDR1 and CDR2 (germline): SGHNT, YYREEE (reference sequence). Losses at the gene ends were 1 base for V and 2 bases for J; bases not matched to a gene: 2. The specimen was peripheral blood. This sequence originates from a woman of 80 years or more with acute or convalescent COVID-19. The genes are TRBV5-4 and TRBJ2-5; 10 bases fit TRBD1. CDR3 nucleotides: TGTGCCAGCAGCTTGAGGACAGGGGGGCAAGAGACCCAGTACTTC. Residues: CASSLRTGGQETQYF.